This is a list of T cell receptor beta chains from one sample in a study of T-cell reconstitution after alpha-beta-depleted transplantation in children. MiXCR, run by TCRdb on the PCR reads, gives a single entry per CDR3 protein. This sample has some 200,000 distinct CDR3 sequences, with 6% to 7% found just once. Sequenced here: PBMCs from the stem cell graft donor, sampled from the stem cell graft. The receptor source for this set is a human donor who donated a stem cell graft to a child with Wiskott-Aldrich syndrome. CDR3s include the opening cysteine and the closing phenylalanine or tryptophan. A D gene is named only where the DNA matches it firmly. Size values are once, few and many counts, or a class for expanded clones, and some rows have none.

v_gene	j_gene	d_gene	abundance	CDR3nt	CDR3aa
TRBV7-2	TRBJ1-3	NA	many	TGTGCCAGCAGCTTAAGAAACACCATATATTTT	CASSLRNTIYF
TRBV4-1	TRBJ2-1	NA	many	TGCGCCAGCAGTTTCATTTCAGACGGATACAATGAGCAGTTCTTC	CASSFISDGYNEQFF
TRBV12-3/TRBV12-4	TRBJ1-6	NA	many	TGTGCCAGCAGTTTCCCGACCGGGGGGTATTCACCCCTCCACTTT	CASSFPTGGYSPLHF
TRBV2	TRBJ2-2	TRBD2	few	TGTGCCAGCAGCGCCGGAGTGGCGGGAGGGACACCGACCGGGGAGCTGTTTTTT	CASSAGVAGGTPTGELFF
TRBV7-9	TRBJ2-3	NA	many	TGTGCCAGCAACCCAAGGGGCACAGATACGCAGTATTTT	CASNPRGTDTQYF
TRBV30	TRBJ2-6	NA	few	TGTGCCTGGGGTGACACCCAGGGCGGTGGGGCCAACGTCCTGACTTTC	CAWGDTQGGGANVLTF
TRBV6-5	TRBJ1-6	NA	few	TGTGCCAGCAGTTGGTTGGACAGAGGAAATTCACCCCTCCACTTT	CASSWLDRGNSPLHF
TRBV27	TRBJ1-2	NA	many	TGTGCCAGCAGTCCCCAGATGCCAGGGACTGTTGGCTACACCTTC	CASSPQMPGTVGYTF
TRBV5-5	TRBJ2-1	NA	NA	TGTTCCAGCAGCATGGCCCGCGGGGACAATGAGCAGTTCTTC	CSSSMARGDNEQFF
TRBV6-5	TRBJ1-2	TRBD1	many	TGTGCCAGCAGTTCCCGACAGGGTACTAACTATGGCTACACCTTC	CASSSRQGTNYGYTF
TRBV20-1	TRBJ2-1	TRBD2	many	TGCAGTGTTCCCGGCGGGGGAACTAGCTCCTACAATGAGCAGTTCTTC	CSVPGGGTSSYNEQFF
TRBV4-1	TRBJ2-7	TRBD2	many	TGCGCCAGCAGCCAAGGGCGGGGACTAGCGGGAGAAGACGAGCAGTACTTC	CASSQGRGLAGEDEQYF
TRBV4-3	TRBJ2-1	TRBD2	NA	TGCGCCAGCAGCCAACTAGCGGGAGTGGGCAATGAGCAGTTCTTC	CASSQLAGVGNEQFF
TRBV15	TRBJ2-2	NA	many	TGTGCCACCAGCATGACAGAGAACACCGGGGAGCTGTTTTTT	CATSMTENTGELFF
TRBV5-1	TRBJ2-7	NA	many	TGCGCCAGCAGCGTCCGGGACAACTACGAGCAGTACTTC	CASSVRDNYEQYF
TRBV28	TRBJ2-4	NA	many	TGTGCCACTACCACGGTCGTCGTGGCCAAAAACATTCAGTACTTC	CATTTVVVAKNIQYF
TRBV6-5	TRBJ1-6	NA	many	TGTGCCAGCAGTTACTCGAACGGGTTGGGTAATTCACCCCTCCACTTT	CASSYSNGLGNSPLHF
TRBV3-1	TRBJ1-2	TRBD1	few	TGTGCCAGCAGCTCCAACCCGACAGGGATCTATGGCTACACCTTC	CASSSNPTGIYGYTF
TRBV24-1	TRBJ1-5	NA	many	TGTGCCACCAGTGATAGCCGGCAGGGAAATCAGCCCCAGCATTTT	CATSDSRQGNQPQHF
TRBV10-2	TRBJ2-3	TRBD2	NA	TGCGCCAGCGGGACTAGCGGGAGGTCAGATACGCAGTATTTT	CASGTSGRSDTQYF
TRBV4-1	TRBJ1-6	NA	many	TGCGCCAGCAGCCAAGAAAGGGGTAGCTCCTATAATTCACCCCTCCACTTT	CASSQERGSSYNSPLHF
TRBV12-3/TRBV12-4	TRBJ2-1	NA	many	TGTGCCAGCAGTTTCTCCGGGAGAAACAATGAGCAGTTCTTC	CASSFSGRNNEQFF
TRBV7-9	TRBJ2-1	NA	many	TGTGCCAGCAGCTACGTTGGCGGGGACAACAATGAGCAGTTCTTC	CASSYVGGDNNEQFF
TRBV12-3/TRBV12-4	TRBJ1-5	TRBD1	many	TGTGCCAGCAGTTCGGGACAGGGGCGTCAGCCCCAGCATTTT	CASSSGQGRQPQHF
TRBV7-2	TRBJ1-1	TRBD1	many	TGTGCCAGCAGCTTAATGGATCTTCGGACAGGGCCCTTGAACACTGAAGCTTTCTTT	CASSLMDLRTGPLNTEAFF
TRBV10-3	TRBJ1-2	NA	many	TGTGCCATCAGTGAGCCCCGGGGGCCAAGCTACACCTTC	CAISEPRGPSYTF
TRBV12-3/TRBV12-4	TRBJ2-7	NA	many	TGTGCCAGCAGTCCCCGACTAGGCGAGCAGTACTTC	CASSPRLGEQYF
TRBV15	TRBJ1-2	TRBD1	many	TGTGCCACCAGCAGGTCGGGAGGGACAGCGGGGAATGGCTACACCTTC	CATSRSGGTAGNGYTF
TRBV5-1	TRBJ1-1	NA	many	TGCGCCAGTTCGAGACAGCGGGGCACTGAAGCTTTCTTT	CASSRQRGTEAFF
TRBV5-1	TRBJ2-7	NA	many	TGCGCCAGCAGCTTGGGAATCCATAACTCCTACGAGCAGTACTTC	CASSLGIHNSYEQYF
TRBV29-1	TRBJ2-1	NA	many	TGCAGCGTACATACACAGGGAAATGGATACTTC	CSVHTQGNGYF
TRBV10-1	TRBJ2-7	NA	many	TGCGCCAGCAGTGATCCGGGACTCGCTCCCTACGAGCAGTACTTC	CASSDPGLAPYEQYF
TRBV12-3/TRBV12-4	TRBJ1-2	NA	many	TGTGCCAGCAGTTTGACAGGCAATAACTATGGCTACACCTTC	CASSLTGNNYGYTF
TRBV6-2/TRBV6-3	TRBJ2-1	NA	few	TGTGCCAGCACCCCGGCTGGGCGGGCCCTCTCCTACAATGAGCAGTTCTTC	CASTPAGRALSYNEQFF
TRBV10-3	TRBJ2-7	TRBD1	many	TGTGCCATCAGGTCGGACAGGGATAGCTCCTACGAGCAGTACTTC	CAIRSDRDSSYEQYF
TRBV27	TRBJ2-1	NA	many	TGTGCCAGCACCGACCTCAAACCAGCGGGCCTTAGATACAATGAGCAGTTCTTC	CASTDLKPAGLRYNEQFF
TRBV11-2	TRBJ2-5	NA	many	TGTGCCAGCAGCTTACCAGTTGGTCCACAGGAGACCCAGTACTTC	CASSLPVGPQETQYF
TRBV5-6	TRBJ2-7	NA	many	TGTGCCAGCAGCACATTATCAGGAGGCCAAACCTACGAGCAGTACTTC	CASSTLSGGQTYEQYF
TRBV5-1	TRBJ1-1	NA	NA	TGCGCCAGCAGCCCGGGTGGGAACACTGAAGCTTTCTTT	CASSPGGNTEAFF
TRBV5-1	TRBJ2-2	TRBD2	many	TGCGCCAGCACCGGACTAGCGGGGGCAAACACCGGGGAGCTGTTTTTT	CASTGLAGANTGELFF
TRBV12-3/TRBV12-4	TRBJ2-2	TRBD2	NA	TGTGCCAGCAGTTACCGACTAGCGGGAGAGGTCGGGGAGCTGTTTTTT	CASSYRLAGEVGELFF
TRBV5-1	TRBJ2-1	TRBD2	few	TGCGCCAGCAGCCCGGGACTAGCGGGAGTTAGTGAGCAGTTCTTC	CASSPGLAGVSEQFF
TRBV27	TRBJ1-2	TRBD1	NA	TGTGCCAGCAGCGCCATACCCGGGACAGGGGGGTCTGGCTACACCTTC	CASSAIPGTGGSGYTF
TRBV12-3/TRBV12-4	TRBJ2-3	NA	NA	TGTGCCAGCAGCTCCCATCTGAGGGAAACAGATACGCAGTATTTT	CASSSHLRETDTQYF
TRBV28	TRBJ2-1	NA	NA	TGTGCCAGCAGGAATACAGGAAGTAATGAGCAGTTCTTC	CASRNTGSNEQFF
TRBV4-3	TRBJ2-3	TRBD2	many	TGCGCCAGCAGCCAAGAGGGGAGGGTAGCAGATACGCAGTATTTT	CASSQEGRVADTQYF
TRBV12-3/TRBV12-4	TRBJ2-7	NA	many	TGTGCCAGCAGTTTCATGGGACACTCCTACGAGCAGTACTTC	CASSFMGHSYEQYF
TRBV12-3/TRBV12-4	TRBJ2-5	NA	many	TGTGCCAGCAGCTCTGGACCGCCAGAGACCCAGTACTTC	CASSSGPPETQYF
TRBV20-1	TRBJ1-3	TRBD1	many	TGCAGTGCTCGGGGGACAGACCGGGTGGACACCATATATTTT	CSARGTDRVDTIYF
TRBV5-1	TRBJ2-7	NA	many	TGCGCCAGCAGCTCTGGGGGCCGGAACGAGCAGTACTTC	CASSSGGRNEQYF
TRBV12-3/TRBV12-4	TRBJ2-1	NA	many	TGTGCCAGCAGTTTCGAGGCAGATGAGCAGTTCTTC	CASSFEADEQFF
TRBV29-1	TRBJ1-1	TRBD1	many	TGCAGCGTTGGTGGACAGGGCAACATGAACACTGAAGCTTTCTTT	CSVGGQGNMNTEAFF
TRBV3-1	TRBJ2-5	NA	many	TGTGCCAGCAGCCAGAGTGAAGGGAGGGAGACCCAGTACTTC	CASSQSEGRETQYF
TRBV9	TRBJ2-1	TRBD1	many	TGTGCCAGCAGCGTGGGACAGGGGTATAGTGAGCAGTTCTTC	CASSVGQGYSEQFF
TRBV10-3	TRBJ2-7	NA	many	TGTGCCATCACGGGGGGCTCAGCCTACGAGCAGTACTTC	CAITGGSAYEQYF